This TCR beta chain was recovered during a study of T-cell reconstitution after alpha-beta-depleted transplantation in children. Points from the study as a whole: Among T cells one year after transplant, newly produced cells accounted for most counts and diversity. By about two months after transplant, alpha-beta T cells reportedly arose from several hundred graft clones that had expanded.

With respect to this clonotype: Its antigen is not identified.

From germline, CDR1 is MNHEY and CDR2 SVGEGT. V was pared by 0 bases and J by 5 bases, with 3 bases between. This CDR3 contains 12 residues. Unique molecular identifiers were used to barcode this TCRbeta library. TCRdb used MiXCR to reprocess the PCR reads, holding one entry per CDR3 protein. This sample yields a few hundred thousand distinct CDR3 sequences, of which roughly a quarter are seen a single time; under 5.5% belongs to the top ten. The chain employs TRBV6-2 or TRBV6-3 and TRBJ2-3; D gene ambiguous. This clonotype was obtained from a female patient under 10 years old who had a stem cell transplant for congenital amegakaryocytic thrombocytopenia, so the T cells may come from the graft donor. The source was PBMCs, mostly from graft donor cells, collected 360 days after TCRalphabeta/CD19-depleted stem cell transplant. For the CDR3, the DNA is TGTGCCAGCAGTTACTCCATAGATACGCAGTATTTT. Translating it yields CASSYSIDTQYF.